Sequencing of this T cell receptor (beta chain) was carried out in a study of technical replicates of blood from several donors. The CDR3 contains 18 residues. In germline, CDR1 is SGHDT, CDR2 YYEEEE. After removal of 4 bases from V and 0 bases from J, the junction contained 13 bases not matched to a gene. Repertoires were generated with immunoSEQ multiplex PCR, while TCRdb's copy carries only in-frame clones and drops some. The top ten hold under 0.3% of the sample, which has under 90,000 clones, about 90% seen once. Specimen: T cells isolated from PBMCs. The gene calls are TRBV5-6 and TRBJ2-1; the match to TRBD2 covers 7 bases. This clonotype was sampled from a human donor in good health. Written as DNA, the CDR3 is TGTGCCAGCAGCCAGCGCCAGGCGCGCGGGAGCTCCTACAATGAGCAGTTCTTC. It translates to CASSQRQARGSSYNEQFF. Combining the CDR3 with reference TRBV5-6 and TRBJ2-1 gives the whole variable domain DAGVTQSPTHLIKTRGQQVTLRCSPKSGHDTVSWYQQALGQGPQFIFQYYEEEERQRGNFPDRFSGHQFPNYSSELNVNALLLGDSALYLCASSQRQARGSSYNEQFFGPGTRLTVL.